The clone carrying this TCR beta chain has at least ten counts. This specimen comes from a study of CD8+CD57+ T cells in acquired aplastic anemia. Germline assignment: CDR1 DFQATT and CDR2 SNEGSKA (reference sequence). The CDR3 has 16 residues. With 5 bases removed from V and 3 bases from J, the gap between germline ends came to 19 bases. The use of genomic DNA as template underpinned the TCR beta VDJ and CDR3 profiling. TCRdb re-called the reads with MiXCR, one entry per CDR3 protein. The sample gives around 140,000 distinct CDR3 sequences, 40% to 45% of which show up once; 8.4% is in the top ten. The TCR originated in a human donor in good health, serving as a control. The specimen sequenced was sorted CD4+, CD8+, or CD8+CD57+ T cells (not recorded which) from PBMCs. The chain has TRBV20-1 and TRBJ2-2, with TRBD2 as a possible D gene (6 bases). The CDR3 region is CSARDSAPSYTGELFF. The CDR3 DNA reads TGCAGTGCTCGGGACTCGGCGCCCTCTTACACCGGGGAGCTGTTTTTT.